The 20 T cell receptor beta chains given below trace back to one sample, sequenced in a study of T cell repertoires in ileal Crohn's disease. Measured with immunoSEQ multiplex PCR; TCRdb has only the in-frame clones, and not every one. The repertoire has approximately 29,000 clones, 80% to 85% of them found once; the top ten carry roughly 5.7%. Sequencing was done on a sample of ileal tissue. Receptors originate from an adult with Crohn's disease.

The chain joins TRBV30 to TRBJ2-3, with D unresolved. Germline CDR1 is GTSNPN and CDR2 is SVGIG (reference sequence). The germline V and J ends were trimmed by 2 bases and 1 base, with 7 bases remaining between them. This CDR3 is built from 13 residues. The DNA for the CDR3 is TGTGCCTGGAGTCTCCTCGGCACAGATACGCAGTATTTT. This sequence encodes CAWSLLGTDTQYF.

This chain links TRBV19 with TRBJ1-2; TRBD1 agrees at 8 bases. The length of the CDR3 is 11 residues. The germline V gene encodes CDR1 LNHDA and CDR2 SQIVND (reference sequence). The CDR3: CGTGRGYGYTF. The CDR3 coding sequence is TGTGGGACAGGGCGCGGCTATGGCTACACCTTC.

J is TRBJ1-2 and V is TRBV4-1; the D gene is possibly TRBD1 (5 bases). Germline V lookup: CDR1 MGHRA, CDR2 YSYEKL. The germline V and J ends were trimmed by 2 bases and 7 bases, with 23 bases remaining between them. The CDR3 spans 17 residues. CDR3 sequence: CASSQRGPVSLFSGYTF. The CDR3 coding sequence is TGCGCCAGCAGCCAAAGGGGTCCGGTCTCTCTATTCAGTGGCTACACCTTC.

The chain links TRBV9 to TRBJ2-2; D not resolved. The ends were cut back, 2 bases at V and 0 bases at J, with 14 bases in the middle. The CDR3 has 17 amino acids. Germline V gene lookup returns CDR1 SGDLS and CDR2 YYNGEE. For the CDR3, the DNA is TGTGCCAGCAGCGTTACCCACAGAAACCCGAACACCGGGGAGCTGTTTTTT. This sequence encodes CASSVTHRNPNTGELFF. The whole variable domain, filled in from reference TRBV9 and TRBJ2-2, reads DSGVTQTPKHLITATGQRVTLRCSPRSGDLSVYWYQQSLDQGLQFLIQYYNGEERAKGNILERFSAQQFPDLHSELNLSSLELGDSALYFCASSVTHRNPNTGELFFGEGSRLTVL.

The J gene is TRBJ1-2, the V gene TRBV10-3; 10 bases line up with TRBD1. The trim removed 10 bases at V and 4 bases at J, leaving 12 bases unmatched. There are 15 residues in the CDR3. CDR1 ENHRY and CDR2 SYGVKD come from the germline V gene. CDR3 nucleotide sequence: TGTGCCACCGGAAAAGAGCGGGACAGGGGCTATGGCTACACCTTC. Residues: CATGKERDRGYGYTF.

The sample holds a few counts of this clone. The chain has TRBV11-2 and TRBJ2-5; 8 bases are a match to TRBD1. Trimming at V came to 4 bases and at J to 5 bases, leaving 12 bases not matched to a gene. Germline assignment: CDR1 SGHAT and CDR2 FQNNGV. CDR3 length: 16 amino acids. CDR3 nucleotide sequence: TGTGCCAGCAGCTATCGTTCGGGACAGGCGGGGGAGACCCAGTACTTC. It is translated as CASSYRSGQAGETQYF.

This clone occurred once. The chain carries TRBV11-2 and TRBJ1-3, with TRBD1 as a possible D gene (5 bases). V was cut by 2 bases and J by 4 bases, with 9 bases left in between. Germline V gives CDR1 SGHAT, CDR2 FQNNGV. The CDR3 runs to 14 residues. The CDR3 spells CASSLTGGGNTIYF. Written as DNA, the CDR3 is TGTGCCAGCAGCTTAACGGGGGGAGGAAACACCATATATTTT. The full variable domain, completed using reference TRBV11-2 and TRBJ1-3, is EAGVAQSPRYKIIEKRQSVAFWCNPISGHATLYWYQQILGQGPKLLIQFQNNGVVDDSQLPKDRFSAERLKGVDSTLKIQPAKLEDSAVYLCASSLTGGGNTIYFGEGSWLTVV.

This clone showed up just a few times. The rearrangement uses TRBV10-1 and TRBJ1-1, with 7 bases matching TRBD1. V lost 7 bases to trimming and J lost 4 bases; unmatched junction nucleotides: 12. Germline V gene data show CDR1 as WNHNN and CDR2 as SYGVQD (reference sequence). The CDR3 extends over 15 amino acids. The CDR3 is CASTQTGLDFTEAFF. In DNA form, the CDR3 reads TGCGCCAGCACCCAGACAGGGTTGGATTTCACTGAAGCTTTCTTT.

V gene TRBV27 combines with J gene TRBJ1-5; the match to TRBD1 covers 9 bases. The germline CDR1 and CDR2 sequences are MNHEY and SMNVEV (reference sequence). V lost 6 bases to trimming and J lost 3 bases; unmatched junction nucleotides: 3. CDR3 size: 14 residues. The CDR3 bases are TGTGCCAGCAGCACAGGGGGCATCAATCAGCCCCAGCATTTT. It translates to CASSTGGINQPQHF.

In DNA, the CDR3 is TGTGCCAGCAGTGATAATCCAGGGACTGGGGCCAACGTCCTGACTTTC. The encoded protein is CASSDNPGTGANVLTF. J is TRBJ2-6 and V is TRBV6-1, with D perhaps matching TRBD1 (5 bases). The CDR3 is made up of 16 amino acids. V lost 3 bases and J lost 2, with 11 bases in between. CDR1 and CDR2 from the germline V gene are MNHNS and SASEGT.

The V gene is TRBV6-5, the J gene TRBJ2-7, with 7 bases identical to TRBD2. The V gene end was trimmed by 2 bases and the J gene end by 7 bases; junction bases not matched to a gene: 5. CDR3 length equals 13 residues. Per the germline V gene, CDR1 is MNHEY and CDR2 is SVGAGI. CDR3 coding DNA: TGTGCCAGCAGTTACGTGGGAGGGGATGAGCAGTACTTC. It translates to CASSYVGGDEQYF.

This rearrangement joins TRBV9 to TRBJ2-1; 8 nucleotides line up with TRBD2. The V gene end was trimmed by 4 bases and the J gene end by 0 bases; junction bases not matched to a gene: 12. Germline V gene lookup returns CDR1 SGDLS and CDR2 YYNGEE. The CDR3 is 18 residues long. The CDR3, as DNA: TGTGCCAGCAGCAACGGGAATAGCGGGGAACCCTCCTACAATGAGCAGTTCTTC. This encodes CASSNGNSGEPSYNEQFF.

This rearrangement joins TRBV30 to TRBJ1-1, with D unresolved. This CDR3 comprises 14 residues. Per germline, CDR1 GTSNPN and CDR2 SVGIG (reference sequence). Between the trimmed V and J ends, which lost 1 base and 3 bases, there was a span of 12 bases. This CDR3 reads CAWSGERHYTEAFF. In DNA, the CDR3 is TGTGCCTGGAGTGGAGAAAGACATTACACTGAAGCTTTCTTT.

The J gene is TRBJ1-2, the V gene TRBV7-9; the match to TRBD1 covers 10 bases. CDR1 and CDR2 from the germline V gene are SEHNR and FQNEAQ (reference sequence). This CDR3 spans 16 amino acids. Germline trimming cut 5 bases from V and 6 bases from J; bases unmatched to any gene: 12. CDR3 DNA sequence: TGTGCCAGCAGCCGTGGCGGGACAGGGGATTTTAATGGCTACACCTTC. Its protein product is CASSRGGTGDFNGYTF.

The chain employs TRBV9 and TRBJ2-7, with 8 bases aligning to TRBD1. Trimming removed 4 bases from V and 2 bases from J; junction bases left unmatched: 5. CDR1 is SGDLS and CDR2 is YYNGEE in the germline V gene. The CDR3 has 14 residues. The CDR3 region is CASSPRTGPYEQYF. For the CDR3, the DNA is TGTGCCAGCAGCCCGCGGACAGGGCCCTACGAGCAGTACTTC.

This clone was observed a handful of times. The CDR3 bases are TGTGCCAGCATCACAGGGGTTGGGGAGCTGTTTTTT. The encoded protein is CASITGVGELFF. The chain couples TRBV21-1 to TRBJ2-2; TRBD1 is the table's D call, not checked against the DNA. TRBV21-1 is noted as a pseudogene. This CDR3 comprises 12 residues.

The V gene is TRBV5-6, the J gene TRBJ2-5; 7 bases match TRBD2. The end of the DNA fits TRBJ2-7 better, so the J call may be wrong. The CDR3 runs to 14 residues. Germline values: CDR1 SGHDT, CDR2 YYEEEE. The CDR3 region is CASSPPGRSYEQYF. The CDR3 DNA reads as TGTGCCAGCAGCCCCCCCGGGAGGAGCTACGAGCAGTACTTC.

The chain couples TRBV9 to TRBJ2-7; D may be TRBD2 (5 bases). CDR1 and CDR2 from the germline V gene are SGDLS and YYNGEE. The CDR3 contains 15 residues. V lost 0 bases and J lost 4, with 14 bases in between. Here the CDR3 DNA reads TGTGCCAGCAGCGTAGCTCCGGGGATCGGGTACGAGCAGTACTTC. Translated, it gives CASSVAPGIGYEQYF. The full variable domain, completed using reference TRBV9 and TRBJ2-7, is DSGVTQTPKHLITATGQRVTLRCSPRSGDLSVYWYQQSLDQGLQFLIQYYNGEERAKGNILERFSAQQFPDLHSELNLSSLELGDSALYFCASSVAPGIGYEQYFGPGTRLTVT.

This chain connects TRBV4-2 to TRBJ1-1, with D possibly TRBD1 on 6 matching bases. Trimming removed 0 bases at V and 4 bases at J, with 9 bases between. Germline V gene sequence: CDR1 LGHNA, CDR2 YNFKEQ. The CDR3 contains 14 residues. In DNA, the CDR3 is TGTGCCAGCAGCCAAGAGGGGGCGCGCACTGAAGCTTTCTTT. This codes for CASSQEGARTEAFF.

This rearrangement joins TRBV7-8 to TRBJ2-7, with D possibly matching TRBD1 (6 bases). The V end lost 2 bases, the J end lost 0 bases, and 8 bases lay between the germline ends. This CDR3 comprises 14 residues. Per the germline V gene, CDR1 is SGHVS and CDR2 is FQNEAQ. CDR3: CASSLNRVSYEQYF. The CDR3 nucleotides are TGTGCCAGCAGCTTAAACAGGGTCTCCTACGAGCAGTACTTC.